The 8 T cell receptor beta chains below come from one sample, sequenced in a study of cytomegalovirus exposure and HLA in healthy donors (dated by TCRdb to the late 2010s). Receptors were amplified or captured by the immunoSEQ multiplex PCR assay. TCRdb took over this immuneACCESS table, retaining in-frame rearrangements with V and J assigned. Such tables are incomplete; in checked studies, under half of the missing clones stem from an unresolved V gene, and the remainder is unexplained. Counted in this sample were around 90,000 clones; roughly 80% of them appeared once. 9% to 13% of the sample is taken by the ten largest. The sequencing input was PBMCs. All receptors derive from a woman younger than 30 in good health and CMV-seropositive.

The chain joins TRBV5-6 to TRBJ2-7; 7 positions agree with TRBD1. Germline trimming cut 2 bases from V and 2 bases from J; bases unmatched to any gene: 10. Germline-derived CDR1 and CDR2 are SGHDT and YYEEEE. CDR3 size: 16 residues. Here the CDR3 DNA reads TGTGCCAGCAGCTTATTGACAGGGTATTCTCCCTACGAGCAGTACTTC. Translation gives CASSLLTGYSPYEQYF.

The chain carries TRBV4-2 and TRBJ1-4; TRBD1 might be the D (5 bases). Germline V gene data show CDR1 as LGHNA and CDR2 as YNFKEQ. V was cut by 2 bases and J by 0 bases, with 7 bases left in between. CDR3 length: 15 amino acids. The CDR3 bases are TGTGCCAGCAGCCAAAGGGGCCCAACTAATGAAAAACTGTTTTTT. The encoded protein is CASSQRGPTNEKLFF.

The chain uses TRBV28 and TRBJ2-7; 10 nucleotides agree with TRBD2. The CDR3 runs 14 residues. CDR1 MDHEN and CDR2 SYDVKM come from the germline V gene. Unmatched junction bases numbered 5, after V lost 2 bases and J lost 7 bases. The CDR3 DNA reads TGTGCCAGCAGTTTAAAACTAGCGGGGCAGGAGCAGTACTTC. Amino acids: CASSLKLAGQEQYF.

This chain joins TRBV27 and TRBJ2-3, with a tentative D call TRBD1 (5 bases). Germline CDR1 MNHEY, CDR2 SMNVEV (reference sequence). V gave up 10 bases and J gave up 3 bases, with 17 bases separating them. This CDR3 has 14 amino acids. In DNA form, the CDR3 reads TGTGCCACGGGTCGGACATTTTCGACAGATACGCAGTATTTT. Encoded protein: CATGRTFSTDTQYF.

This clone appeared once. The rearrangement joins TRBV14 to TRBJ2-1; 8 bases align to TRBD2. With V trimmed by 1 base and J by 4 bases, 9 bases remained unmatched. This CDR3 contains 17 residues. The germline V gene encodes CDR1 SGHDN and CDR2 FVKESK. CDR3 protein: CASSQVRAGDTYNEQFF. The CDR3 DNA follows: TGTGCCAGCAGCCAAGTGCGAGCGGGGGACACTTACAATGAGCAGTTCTTC.

The CDR3 sequence: CASSLQGFGQPQHF. The CDR3 DNA reads TGTGCCAGTAGTTTACAGGGTTTTGGTCAGCCCCAGCATTTT. V usage is TRBV19 and J usage is TRBJ1-5, with D tentatively TRBD1 (6 bases). V lost 5 bases and J lost 6, with 14 bases in between. The germline V gene encodes CDR1 LNHDA and CDR2 SQIVND (reference sequence). The CDR3 runs to 14 residues.

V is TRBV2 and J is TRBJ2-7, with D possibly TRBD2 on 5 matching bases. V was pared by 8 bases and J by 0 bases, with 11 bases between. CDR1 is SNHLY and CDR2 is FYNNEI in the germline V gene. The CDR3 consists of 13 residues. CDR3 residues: CASHPGNSYEQYF. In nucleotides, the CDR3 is TGTGCCAGCCACCCGGGAAACTCCTACGAGCAGTACTTC.

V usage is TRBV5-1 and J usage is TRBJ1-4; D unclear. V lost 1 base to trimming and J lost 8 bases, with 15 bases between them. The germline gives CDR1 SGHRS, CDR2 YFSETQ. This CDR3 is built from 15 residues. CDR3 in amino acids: CASSLNGVIGEKLFF. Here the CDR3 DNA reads TGCGCCAGCAGCTTGAACGGGGTGATAGGGGAAAAACTGTTTTTT.